A single sample gave rise to the 28 T cell receptor beta chains below, sequenced in a study of regulatory T cells in long-lasting Graves disease (dated by TCRdb to about 2021). The time point label, as the study defines it: newly diagnosed GD, antithyroid drugs for less than 3 months. RNA was extracted from PBMCs in TRIzol for both TCR sequencing and RNA sequencing. Libraries were prepared through multiplex PCR. The instrument was an Illumina HiSeq 4000. iRepertoire HTBI primers and Arm-PCR amplification of CDR3 regions were used to construct TCR beta libraries. Clones were called with MiXCR by TCRdb after fastp trimmed the public reads at Q25, and only in-frame beta chains were retained. All rows with the same CDR3 protein become a single entry with the most common DNA and genes. The sample yields more than 400,000 distinct CDR3 sequences; 15% to 20% were counted once. The ten largest clonotypes hold roughly 10% of the sample.

This same sample was also part of a study on T cells in Graves' hyperthyroidism and ophthalmopathy.

This specimen was peripheral blood mononuclear cells (PBMCs), taken at new diagnosis, from a patient treated with antithyroid drugs. These receptors were taken from a woman aged 30 to 39 with Graves disease. Donor details come from another sample of the same person, matched by shared clones.

This clonotype showed up just a few times. The chain combines TRBV5-1 with TRBJ2-6; no firm D call. CDR3 length equals 13 residues. Trimming removed 4 bases at V and 0 bases at J, with 2 bases between. Germline V gene data show CDR1 as SGHRS and CDR2 as YFSETQ. The CDR3 is CASSISGANVLTF. The DNA of the CDR3 is TGCGCCAGCAGCATCTCTGGGGCCAACGTCCTGACTTTC.

The rearrangement links TRBV12-5 to TRBJ1-5; no definite D call. Germline V gives CDR1 LGHNT, CDR2 FRNRAP. This CDR3 has 21 amino acids. Trimming left V 4 bases short and J 2 bases short, with 30 bases between. Here the CDR3 DNA reads TGTGCTAGTGGTTCTTTATCATTGAAGGGAGGAAGGCTGACTGGCAATCAGCCCCAGCATTTT. The encoded protein is CASGSLSLKGGRLTGNQPQHF.

This clonotype was seen repeatedly, ten times or more. At one end the junction does not follow the germline gene, possibly because of a read error. The chain links TRBV7-7 to TRBJ2-1; TRBD2 is a possible D gene (7 bases). The CDR3 has 15 amino acids. The V gene's germline CDR1 is SSHAT and CDR2 FNYEAQ (reference sequence). The CDR3 spells CASSLDRTSYNEQFF. The CDR3 nucleotides are TGTGCTAGCAGCTTAGACAGGACTAGCTACAATGAGCAGTTCTTC.

This clonotype was seen more than once but under ten times. CDR3: CASSVASSGPYEQYF. CDR3 DNA: TGTGCCAGCAGCGTAGCGTCTAGCGGACCCTACGAGCAGTACTTC. The chain uses TRBV9 and TRBJ2-7, with 7 bases fitting TRBD2. Trimming removed 0 bases from V and 2 bases from J; junction bases left unmatched: 5. This CDR3 is built from 15 residues. The germline CDR1 and CDR2 sequences are SGDLS and YYNGEE.

This clonotype was observed at least ten times. The chain links TRBV16 to TRBJ2-7, with D perhaps TRBD1 (6 bases). This CDR3 has 14 amino acids. Germline V CDR1 and CDR2: KGHSY, FQNENV. V was pared by 4 bases and J by 6 bases, with 16 bases between. This chain's CDR3 is CASSPDRSGGEQYF. CDR3 DNA: TGTGCCAGCAGCCCAGACAGGTCTGGAGGCGAGCAGTACTTC.

This clonotype has just a few counts. The rearrangement joins TRBV6-4 to TRBJ2-7; TRBD1 matches 7 bases. With 6 bases clipped from V and 3 bases from J, the junction kept 11 bases outside the gene matches. The germline V gene encodes CDR1 MRHNA and CDR2 SNTAGT. CDR3 size: 15 residues. This CDR3 is CASSLRGTAFYEQYF. The CDR3 bases are TGTGCCAGCAGCCTCAGGGGGACAGCCTTCTACGAGCAGTACTTC.

This clonotype was seen at least ten times. This chain links TRBV28 with TRBJ1-3; no firm D call. The V gene's germline CDR1 is MDHEN and CDR2 SYDVKM. Trimming removed 1 base at V and 0 bases at J, with 7 bases between. This CDR3 spans 15 amino acids. The CDR3 bases are TGTGCCAGCAGTTTATTCCCGGACTCTGGAAACACCATATATTTT. Its protein product is CASSLFPDSGNTIYF.

J is TRBJ2-1 and V is TRBV7-9, with TRBD2 as a possible D gene (5 bases). The CDR3 loop spans 13 amino acids. CDR1 is SEHNR, CDR2 FQNEAQ, per germline (reference sequence). V gave up 1 base and J gave up 9 bases, with 10 bases separating them. CDR3 loop: CASSLDLSGEQFF. The CDR3 nucleotides read TGTGCCAGCAGCTTAGACTTGAGCGGTGAGCAGTTCTTC.

At least ten counts were recorded for this clonotype. This chain links TRBV12-3 or TRBV12-4 with TRBJ2-1; possibly TRBD1 for D (5 bases). This CDR3 has 13 residues. The V gene lost 6 bases and the J gene lost 7 bases, with 13 bases spanning the gap. The CDR3, as DNA: TGTGCCAGCAGAGGGGTCGCATTGAATGAGCAGTTCTTC. Translating gives CASRGVALNEQFF.

This clonotype has at least ten counts. The CDR3 nucleotides are TGTGCCTGGAGTGTAGAGTCCACTAACTATGGCTACACCTTC. This sequence encodes CAWSVESTNYGYTF. The genes are TRBV30 and TRBJ1-2; D gene ambiguous. With 0 bases removed from V and 0 bases from J, the gap between germline ends came to 8 bases. The CDR3 runs to 14 residues. Germline CDR1 and CDR2: GTSNPN and SVGIG (reference sequence).

This clonotype was counted at least ten times. J is TRBJ2-1 and V is TRBV12-3 or TRBV12-4, with a weak D call TRBD2 (6 bases). The CDR3 totals 14 residues. Between the trimmed V and J ends, which lost 4 bases and 3 bases, there was a span of 10 bases. CDR3 DNA sequence: TGTGCCAGCAGTTCTGCGGGGTACTACAATGAGCAGTTCTTC. This sequence encodes CASSSAGYYNEQFF.

The chain employs TRBV20-1 and TRBJ2-1; 11 bases line up with TRBD2. Germline CDR1 and CDR2: DFQATT and SNEGSKA (reference sequence). This CDR3 has 14 amino acids. Germline trimming cut 6 bases from V and 6 bases from J; bases unmatched to any gene: 7. This CDR3 reads CSAAGLADGNEQFF. The DNA for the CDR3 is TGCAGTGCCGCGGGACTAGCGGATGGCAATGAGCAGTTCTTC.

The chain joins TRBV27 to TRBJ2-7; D may be TRBD2 (5 bases). CDR3 length: 16 residues. V gave up 0 bases and J gave up 3 bases, with 15 bases separating them. Germline CDR1 MNHEY, CDR2 SMNVEV (reference sequence). The CDR3, as DNA: TGTGCCAGCAGTTTATCGTATACCGGGAAGGGCTACGAGCAGTACTTC. Translation: CASSLSYTGKGYEQYF.

This clonotype was observed at least ten times. V gene TRBV30 combines with J gene TRBJ1-5; D unclear. Germline-derived CDR1 and CDR2 are GTSNPN and SVGIG (reference sequence). V lost 2 bases and J lost 4, with 9 bases in between. The CDR3 has 13 amino acids. CDR3 DNA: TGTGCCTGGAGTAGGGCCATAAATCAGCCCCAGCATTTT. Translated: CAWSRAINQPQHF.

The V and J genes are TRBV4-2 and TRBJ1-1, with 8 bases matching TRBD1. Germline assignment: CDR1 LGHNA and CDR2 YNFKEQ. CDR3 length: 15 residues. Germline trimming cut 1 base from V and 5 bases from J; bases unmatched to any gene: 6. The CDR3 is CASSQGGDRGTEAFF. As DNA, the CDR3 is TGTGCCAGCAGCCAAGGCGGCGACAGGGGTACTGAAGCTTTCTTT.

In the case of this clonotype: This sequence may be a read error, since a much larger clone differs from it by one base. The chain joins TRBV27 to TRBJ2-7; 8 bases align to TRBD2. V lost 0 bases, J lost 2 bases, and 3 bases stayed unmatched. There are 15 residues in the CDR3. CDR1 and CDR2 from the germline V gene are MNHEY and SMNVEV (reference sequence). The CDR3 is CASSLSDGGAYEQYF. CDR3 nucleotide sequence: TGTGCCAGCAGTTTATCCGACGGGGGGGCCTACGAGCAGTACTTC.

As for this clonotype: Just one base apart from a much larger clone, this may be a read error. The chain employs TRBV20-1 and TRBJ2-7; tentative D call: TRBD2 (6 bases). This CDR3 is 15 amino acids long. CDR1 is DFQATT, CDR2 SNEGSKA, per germline (reference sequence). V lost 0 bases, J lost 3 bases, and 15 bases lay in between. The CDR3 coding sequence is TGCAGTGCTAGAGACGCGACTGGCGGGATCTACGAGCAGTACTTC. Protein: CSARDATGGIYEQYF.

This clonotype was observed many times. The chain joins TRBV12-3 or TRBV12-4 to TRBJ1-5, with TRBD1 matching 8 bases. V trimming: 6 bases; J trimming: 2 bases; junction bases outside the gene matches: 18. The CDR3 totals 19 residues. In nucleotides, the CDR3 is TGTGCCAGCAGCAAATCGTGGGTTGGCAGGGGGCCTCGCAATCAGCCCCAGCATTTT. It is translated as CASSKSWVGRGPRNQPQHF.

This clonotype was observed many times. This sequence joins TRBV2 and TRBJ2-4; 10 bases match TRBD1. From germline, CDR1 is SNHLY and CDR2 FYNNEI. The CDR3 is 14 amino acids. Trimming took 3 bases from V and 9 from J; bases not matched to a gene: 5. The CDR3 region has the DNA TGTGCCAGCAGTGATCCGGGACAGGGGATCATTCAGTACTTC. It encodes CASSDPGQGIIQYF.

This clonotype was detected many times. The chain links TRBV20-1 to TRBJ2-3, with D maybe TRBD2 (6 bases). The CDR3 runs 15 residues. Germline assignment: CDR1 DFQATT and CDR2 SNEGSKA (reference sequence). V was cut by 0 bases and J by 4 bases, with 14 bases left in between. Here the CDR3 reads CSARDGGVRADTQYF. CDR3 DNA sequence: TGCAGTGCTAGAGATGGAGGGGTTCGCGCAGATACGCAGTATTTT.

This clonotype was recorded at least ten times. V usage is TRBV2 and J usage is TRBJ2-7; 8 bases are a match to TRBD2. Germline loops: CDR1 SNHLY, CDR2 FYNNEI. Germline trimming cut 7 bases from V and 5 bases from J; bases unmatched to any gene: 13. The CDR3 has 15 amino acids. CDR3 residues: CASTSVGGRTHEQYF. In DNA, the CDR3 is TGTGCCAGCACGTCGGTGGGCGGGAGGACCCACGAGCAGTACTTC.

The chain employs TRBV7-3 and TRBJ2-2; weak D call: TRBD2 (5 bases). Germline CDR1 is SGHTA and CDR2 is FQGTGA. This CDR3 has 13 residues. Trimming shortened V by 11 bases and J by 3 bases, and 13 bases separated the two germline ends. This CDR3 is CAPTGVDTGELFF. The CDR3 nucleotides read TGTGCCCCGACCGGGGTCGACACCGGGGAGCTGTTTTTT.

This clonotype was seen a few times. V is TRBV6-2 or TRBV6-3 and J is TRBJ2-5; D remains unclear. Trimming stripped 6 bases from V and 6 bases from J, with 14 bases between. The CDR3 runs to 13 residues. The germline V gene has CDR1 MNHEY and CDR2 SVGEGT. The CDR3 DNA follows: TGTGCCAGCAGCAAAGGGCCCCGACAGACCCAGTACTTC. Encoded protein: CASSKGPRQTQYF.

In this sample, this clonotype turned up many times. This sequence joins TRBV6-8 and TRBJ1-2; D may be TRBD1 (5 bases). Germline V gene data show CDR1 as MNHGY and CDR2 as SAAAGT. V was cut by 7 bases and J by 3 bases, with 24 bases left in between. This CDR3 has 17 amino acids. CDR3 nucleotides: TGTGCCAGCACCCTTACGCCGTTCAGGGTGGTTGACTATGGCTACACCTTC. Translation gives CASTLTPFRVVDYGYTF.

The table lists this clonotype with many counts. The chain employs TRBV11-2 and TRBJ2-7; 10 bases agree with TRBD1. The J segment lost 3 bases and the V segment lost 5 bases, leaving 7 bases of the junction unmatched. CDR3 size: 15 residues. Germline V CDR1 and CDR2: SGHAT, FQNNGV. CDR3 sequence: CASSLTGGRDYEQYF. In DNA form, the CDR3 reads TGTGCCAGCAGCCTGACAGGGGGCAGGGACTACGAGCAGTACTTC. The entire variable domain, with the rest obtained from reference TRBV11-2 and TRBJ2-7, is as follows: EAGVAQSPRYKIIEKRQSVAFWCNPISGHATLYWYQQILGQGPKLLIQFQNNGVVDDSQLPKDRFSAERLKGVDSTLKIQPAKLEDSAVYLCASSLTGGRDYEQYFGPGTRLTVT.

J is TRBJ1-5 and V is TRBV5-4; D is uncertain. Trimming shortened V by 0 bases and J by 5 bases, and 9 bases separated the two germline ends. CDR3 length equals 14 residues. The germline V gene encodes CDR1 SGHNT and CDR2 YYREEE (reference sequence). Here the CDR3 reads CASSLDPLDQPQHF. The DNA for the CDR3 is TGTGCCAGCAGCTTGGATCCCCTCGATCAGCCCCAGCATTTT.

This chain connects TRBV25-1 to TRBJ1-4; the match to TRBD1 covers 7 bases. J lost 4 bases, V lost 8 bases, and 7 bases had no gene match. Germline V lookup: CDR1 MGHDK, CDR2 SYGVNS. The CDR3 totals 14 residues. CDR3 nucleotides: TGTGCCAGCGAAAGGGGGCCCCATAATGAAAAACTGTTTTTT. Amino acid sequence: CASERGPHNEKLFF.

Many counts were recorded for this clonotype. This chain connects TRBV5-1 to TRBJ2-7; 10 positions agree with TRBD2. The J segment lost 5 bases and the V segment lost 3 bases, leaving 20 bases of the junction unmatched. CDR1 and CDR2 from the germline V gene are SGHRS and YFSETQ. This CDR3 comprises 19 residues. CDR3 bases: TGCGCCAGCAGCTCCGAATTTGCTAGCGGGAGACCACCTATACACGAGCAGTACTTC. It encodes CASSSEFASGRPPIHEQYF.